The 7 T cell receptor beta chains below all came from one sample that was sequenced in a study of CD8+CD57+ T cells in acquired aplastic anemia. TCR beta VDJ and CDR3 were profiled, and genomic DNA was the template. MiXCR was run by TCRdb on the reads, yielding one entry per CDR3 protein. The sample holds approximately 200,000 distinct CDR3 sequences, 64% seen once. The material sequenced was sorted CD4+, CD8+, or CD8+CD57+ T cells (not recorded which) from PBMCs. These receptor sequences come from a human donor with severe aplastic anemia or a healthy control (not recorded which).

This chain connects TRBV11-3 to TRBJ2-2; TRBD2 aligns across 10 bases. The V gene's germline CDR1 is SGHNT and CDR2 YENEEA. Trimming at V came to 5 bases and at J to 5 bases, leaving 8 bases not matched to a gene. The CDR3 sequence is 16 residues long. CDR3 residues: CASSASLAGGTGELFF. Here the CDR3 DNA reads TGTGCCAGCAGCGCCTCCTTAGCGGGAGGAACCGGGGAGCTGTTTTTT.

The chain joins TRBV12-3 or TRBV12-4 to TRBJ2-5; D possibly corresponds to TRBD2 (5 bases). The germline V and J ends were trimmed by 3 bases and 3 bases, with 14 bases remaining between them. CDR3 length equals 15 residues. Here the CDR3 reads CASSFWEYVEETQYF. In DNA, the CDR3 is TGTGCCAGCAGTTTCTGGGAGTATGTTGAAGAGACCCAGTACTTC.

This chain's CDR3 is CASSLGVSTGGTDTQYF. The DNA of the CDR3 is TGTGCCAGCAGCTTAGGGGTGTCAACCGGTGGCACAGATACGCAGTATTTT. The chain recombines TRBV9 with TRBJ2-3; D might be TRBD1 (5 bases). V was trimmed by 4 bases and J by 1 base, leaving 19 bases between them. The CDR3 length is 17 residues. The germline gives CDR1 SGDLS, CDR2 YYNGEE.

The rearrangement uses TRBV15 and TRBJ2-7; 8 bases fit TRBD1. Germline-derived CDR1 and CDR2 are LNHNV and YYDKDF (reference sequence). The ends lost 5 bases at V and 7 bases at J; junction bases unmatched: 7. The CDR3 extends over 13 amino acids. CDR3 sequence reads: CATSSPGGLEQYF. As DNA, the CDR3 is TGTGCCACCAGCTCCCCAGGGGGCCTTGAGCAGTACTTC.

This clonotype was observed a single time. V usage is TRBV24-1 and J usage is TRBJ2-3; D is ambiguous. The CDR3 runs to 11 residues. V lost 4 bases and J 6 bases, leaving 4 bases between the germline ends. Germline CDR1 KGHDR, CDR2 SFDVKD. CDR3: CATSEWDTQYF. The CDR3 DNA follows: TGTGCCACCAGTGAGTGGGATACGCAGTATTTT.

The chain employs TRBV7-3 and TRBJ2-7, with 10 bases fitting TRBD2. The CDR3 is made up of 15 amino acids. Germline V gene data show CDR1 as SGHTA and CDR2 as FQGTGA. V lost 5 bases to trimming and J lost 4 bases; unmatched junction nucleotides: 8. DNA of the CDR3: TGTGCCAGCAGCCAACTAGCGGGGCAAGTGTACGAGCAGTACTTC. It translates to CASSQLAGQVYEQYF.

This chain links TRBV29-1 with TRBJ1-5, with D possibly matching TRBD1 (5 bases). Trimming stripped 7 bases from V and 0 bases from J, with 10 bases between. CDR3 length: 13 amino acids. The germline CDR1 and CDR2 sequences are SQVTM and ANQGSEA. In DNA form, the CDR3 reads TGCAGCGCTAAACAGGATAGCAATCAGCCCCAGCATTTT. Residues: CSAKQDSNQPQHF.